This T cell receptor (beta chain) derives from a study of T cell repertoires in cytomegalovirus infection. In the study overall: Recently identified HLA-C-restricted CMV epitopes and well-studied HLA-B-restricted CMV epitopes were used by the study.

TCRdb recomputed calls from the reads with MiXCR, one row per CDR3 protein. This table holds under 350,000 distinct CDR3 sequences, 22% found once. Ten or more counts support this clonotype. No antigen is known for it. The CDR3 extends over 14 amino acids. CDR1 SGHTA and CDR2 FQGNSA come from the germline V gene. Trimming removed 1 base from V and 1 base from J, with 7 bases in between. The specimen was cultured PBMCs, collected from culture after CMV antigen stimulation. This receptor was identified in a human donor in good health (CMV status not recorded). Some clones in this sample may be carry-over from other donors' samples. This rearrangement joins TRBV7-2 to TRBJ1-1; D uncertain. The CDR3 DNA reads TGTGCCAGCAGCTTAGGTTCGGGGAACACTGAAGCTTTCTTT. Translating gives CASSLGSGNTEAFF.